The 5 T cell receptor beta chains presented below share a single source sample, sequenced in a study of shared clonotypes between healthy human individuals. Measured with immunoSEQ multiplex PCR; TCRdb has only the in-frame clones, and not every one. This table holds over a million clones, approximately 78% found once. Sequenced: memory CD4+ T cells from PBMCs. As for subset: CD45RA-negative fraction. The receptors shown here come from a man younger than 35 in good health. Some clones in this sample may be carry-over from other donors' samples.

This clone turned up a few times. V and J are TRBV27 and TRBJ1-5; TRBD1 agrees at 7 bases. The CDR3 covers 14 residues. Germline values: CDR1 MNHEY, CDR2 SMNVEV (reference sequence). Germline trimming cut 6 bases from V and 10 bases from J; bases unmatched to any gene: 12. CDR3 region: CASSQDRADTPQHF. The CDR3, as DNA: TGTGCCAGCAGCCAAGACAGGGCCGATACTCCCCAGCATTTT.

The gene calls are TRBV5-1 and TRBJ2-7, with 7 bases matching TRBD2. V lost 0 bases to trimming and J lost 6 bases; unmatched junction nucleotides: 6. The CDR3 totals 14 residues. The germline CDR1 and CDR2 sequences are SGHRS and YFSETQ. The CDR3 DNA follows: TGCGCCAGCAGCTTGGTGCTGGGGGGGGTCGAGCAGTACTTC. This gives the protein CASSLVLGGVEQYF. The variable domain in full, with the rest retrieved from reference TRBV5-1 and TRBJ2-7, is KAGVTQTPRYLIKTRGQQVTLSCSPISGHRSVSWYQQTPGQGLQFLFEYFSETQRNKGNFPGRFSGRQFSNSRSEMNVSTLELGDSALYLCASSLVLGGVEQYFGPGTRLTVT.

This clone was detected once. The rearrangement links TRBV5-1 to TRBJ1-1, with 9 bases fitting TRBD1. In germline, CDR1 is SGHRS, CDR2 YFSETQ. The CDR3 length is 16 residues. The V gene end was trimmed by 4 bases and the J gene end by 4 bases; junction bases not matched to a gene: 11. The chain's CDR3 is CASSPGAGTGLTEAFF. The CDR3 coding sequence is TGCGCCAGCAGCCCGGGGGCCGGGACAGGGCTCACTGAAGCTTTCTTT.

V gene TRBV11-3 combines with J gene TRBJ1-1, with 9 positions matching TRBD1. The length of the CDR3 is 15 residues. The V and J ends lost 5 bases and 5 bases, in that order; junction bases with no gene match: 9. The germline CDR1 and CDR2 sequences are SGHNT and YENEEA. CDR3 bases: TGTGCCAGCAGCCTCGGGACAGGGAGAGGAACTGAAGCTTTCTTT. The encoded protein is CASSLGTGRGTEAFF.

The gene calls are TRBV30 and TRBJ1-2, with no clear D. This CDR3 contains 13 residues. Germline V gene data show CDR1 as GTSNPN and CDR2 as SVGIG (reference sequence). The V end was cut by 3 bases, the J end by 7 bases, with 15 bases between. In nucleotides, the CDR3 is TGTGCCTGGAGGGGGAAGGGAAGGGTTGGCTACACCTTC. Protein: CAWRGKGRVGYTF.